What follows are 25 T cell receptor beta chains derived from one specimen sequenced in a study of T cells in Graves' hyperthyroidism and ophthalmopathy. RNA transcripts were the template for amplifying TCR beta CDR3 regions. A set of HTBI primers served as the primers for a first-round RT-PCR of the TCR CDR3. Each CDR3 protein is one row after TCRdb ran MiXCR on the multiplex PCR reads. There are approximately 740,000 distinct CDR3 sequences in the sample; about 14% occur only once, and more than 8.5% lies in the top ten. Specimen: blood. The origin of the receptors is a woman younger than 30 with Graves' hyperthyroidism.

The rearrangement links TRBV12-3 or TRBV12-4 to TRBJ2-5; TRBD2 matches at 9 bases. The V and J ends lost 6 bases and 4 bases, in that order; junction bases with no gene match: 21. The CDR3 consists of 19 residues. CDR3 protein: CASRNLGASGILGGETQYF. As DNA, the CDR3 is TGTGCCAGCAGGAACCTGGGGGCTAGCGGGATCCTGGGGGGAGAGACCCAGTACTTC.

The genes are TRBV15 and TRBJ2-2, with TRBD1 identical over 7 bases. Per germline, CDR1 LNHNV and CDR2 YYDKDF (reference sequence). The trim removed 9 bases at V and 0 bases at J, leaving 10 bases unmatched. The CDR3 runs to 16 residues. CDR3 nucleotides: TGTGCCACTAAGAAGACCGGGACAGCGAACACCGGGGAGCTGTTTTTT. This sequence encodes CATKKTGTANTGELFF.

The chain links TRBV4-1 to TRBJ1-2; tentative D call: TRBD1 (5 bases). Germline-derived CDR1 and CDR2 are MGHRA and YSYEKL. The CDR3 loop spans 17 amino acids. V lost 4 bases to trimming and J lost 4 bases, with 22 bases between them. CDR3 sequence reads: CASSRTPIGGISYGYTF. CDR3 DNA: TGCGCCAGCAGCCGCACTCCTATTGGGGGGATCAGCTATGGCTACACCTTC.

This chain links TRBV19 with TRBJ2-1; the match to TRBD2 covers 7 bases. Unmatched junction bases numbered 13, after V lost 3 bases and J lost 8 bases. Germline CDR1 reads LNHDA; CDR2 reads SQIVND (reference sequence). This CDR3 has 16 residues. The CDR3, as DNA: TGTGCCAGTAGTATCCTTAGCGGGCCCCCGGGGGATGAGCAGTTCTTC. Residues: CASSILSGPPGDEQFF.

This clonotype was detected ten times or more. This rearrangement joins TRBV12-3 or TRBV12-4 to TRBJ2-7, with 11 bases identical to TRBD2. The CDR3 has 16 residues. V dropped 2 bases and J dropped 2; count of bases not matched to a gene: 5. The CDR3 sequence is CASSLFGTSGTYEQYF. DNA for the CDR3: TGTGCCAGCAGTTTATTTGGGACTAGCGGAACCTACGAGCAGTACTTC.

This clonotype has ten or more counts. The J gene is TRBJ2-3, the V gene TRBV28; 10 bases fit TRBD1. CDR1 is MDHEN, CDR2 SYDVKM, per germline. Trimming at V came to 6 bases and at J to 4 bases, leaving 10 bases not matched to a gene. The CDR3 consists of 16 residues. CDR3 DNA: TGTGCCAGCAGCCACGGCGGACAGGGGGACGCAGATACGCAGTATTTT. Translated, it gives CASSHGGQGDADTQYF.

There are many counts of this clonotype. This chain joins TRBV29-1 and TRBJ2-5; D possibly corresponds to TRBD2 (5 bases). CDR1 is SQVTM and CDR2 is ANQGSEA in the germline V gene. The V end lost 2 bases, the J end lost 3 bases, and 7 bases lay between the germline ends. The CDR3 is 12 residues long. The CDR3: CSVERAEETQYF. DNA of the CDR3: TGCAGCGTTGAAAGAGCGGAAGAGACCCAGTACTTC.

The chain employs TRBV20-1 and TRBJ1-5; D is possibly TRBD1 (6 bases). The CDR3 totals 14 residues. Germline CDR1 and CDR2: DFQATT and SNEGSKA (reference sequence). Trimming took 6 bases from V and 5 from J, leaving 17 bases between them. CDR3 sequence (DNA): TGCAGTGCCCGCGACCTAAGGGGGGATCAGCCCCAGCATTTT. The encoded protein is CSARDLRGDQPQHF.

This clonotype was counted ten times or more. The chain recombines TRBV30 with TRBJ1-2, with a weak D call TRBD1 (6 bases). Trimming stripped 1 base from V and 0 bases from J, with 15 bases between. This CDR3 is 16 amino acids long. Germline loops: CDR1 GTSNPN, CDR2 SVGIG (reference sequence). The CDR3 nucleotides read TGTGCCTGGAGTGACGGGGGCTCGCTTGCTAACTATGGCTACACCTTC. Translated, it gives CAWSDGGSLANYGYTF. The variable domain in full, completed from reference TRBV30 and TRBJ1-2, reads SQTIHQWPATLVQPVGSPLSLECTVEGTSNPNLYWYRQAAGRGLQLLFYSVGIGQISSEVPQNLSASRPQDRQFILSSKKLLLSDSGFYLCAWSDGGSLANYGYTFGSGTRLTVV.

This clonotype occurred many times. In nucleotides, the CDR3 is TGTGCCAGCAGTAGCGGGAGTCCCTACGACAATGAGCAGTTCTTC. Residues: CASSSGSPYDNEQFF. V and J are TRBV2 and TRBJ2-1, with TRBD2 matching 8 bases. Trimming took 5 bases from V and 5 from J; bases not matched to a gene: 8. This CDR3 is 15 amino acids long. Germline V gene lookup returns CDR1 SNHLY and CDR2 FYNNEI.

The rearrangement joins TRBV7-9 to TRBJ2-7, with 12 bases lining up with TRBD2. V lost 8 bases to trimming and J lost 6 bases; unmatched junction nucleotides: 11. CDR3 size: 15 residues. The germline V gene has CDR1 SEHNR and CDR2 FQNEAQ (reference sequence). The CDR3: CASGGELAGGGEQYF. The DNA for the CDR3 is TGTGCCAGCGGGGGGGAACTAGCGGGAGGAGGCGAGCAGTACTTC.

This clonotype was seen at least ten times. The rearrangement joins TRBV30 to TRBJ1-1; no reliable D call. Germline assignment: CDR1 GTSNPN and CDR2 SVGIG (reference sequence). The germline V and J ends were trimmed by 2 bases and 4 bases, with 8 bases remaining between them. There are 12 residues in the CDR3. CDR3 sequence reads: CAWSLGGTEAFF. In DNA form, the CDR3 reads TGTGCCTGGAGTTTGGGAGGCACTGAAGCTTTCTTT. The variable domain in full, with the rest retrieved from reference TRBV30 and TRBJ1-1, is SQTIHQWPATLVQPVGSPLSLECTVEGTSNPNLYWYRQAAGRGLQLLFYSVGIGQISSEVPQNLSASRPQDRQFILSSKKLLLSDSGFYLCAWSLGGTEAFFGQGTRLTVV.

V usage is TRBV2 and J usage is TRBJ1-1; 8 bases are shared with TRBD1. V lost 6 bases, J lost 1 base, and 4 bases stayed unmatched. The CDR3 runs 14 residues. In germline, CDR1 is SNHLY, CDR2 FYNNEI. The CDR3 loop reads CASSSRGRNTEAFF. CDR3 DNA sequence: TGTGCCAGCAGCTCCAGGGGGCGGAACACTGAAGCTTTCTTT.

This clonotype was counted at least ten times. The rearrangement links TRBV11-2 to TRBJ2-1; maybe TRBD1 (6 bases). CDR3 length: 14 amino acids. Germline-derived CDR1 and CDR2 are SGHAT and FQNNGV. Trimming cost V 4 bases and J 8 bases, with 15 bases left between them. The CDR3 nucleotides read TGTGCCAGCAGCTCCCAAGGCAGGGGCGATGAGCAGTTCTTC. This gives the protein CASSSQGRGDEQFF.

The J gene is TRBJ2-7, the V gene TRBV10-3, with 9 bases matching TRBD1. The CDR3 is 16 residues long. V dropped 5 bases and J dropped 5; count of bases not matched to a gene: 13. Germline CDR1 and CDR2: ENHRY and SYGVKD. As DNA, the CDR3 is TGTGCCATCAGTTATAAAACGGGACAGGGAGGCGACGAGCAGTACTTC. Its translation is CAISYKTGQGGDEQYF.

This clonotype has ten or more counts. The CDR3 reads CASSLPGAGGIRNTEAFF. The CDR3 nucleotides are TGTGCCAGCAGCTTACCCGGGGCAGGCGGTATCAGGAACACTGAAGCTTTCTTT. The chain recombines TRBV11-2 with TRBJ1-1; maybe TRBD1 (5 bases). In germline, CDR1 is SGHAT, CDR2 FQNNGV. CDR3 size: 18 residues. V lost 2 bases and J 1 base, leaving 20 bases between the germline ends.

The chain combines TRBV6-5 with TRBJ1-6; TRBD1 matches 7 bases. The CDR3 is 18 amino acids. The germline gives CDR1 MNHEY, CDR2 SVGAGI. With V trimmed by 2 bases and J by 8 bases, 15 bases remained unmatched. The CDR3 bases are TGTGCCAGCAGTTACACCGGGACAGCGAGGAAGGGGGATTCACCCCTCCACTTT. This codes for CASSYTGTARKGDSPLHF.

Only a few counts were recorded for this clonotype. V and J are TRBV5-8 and TRBJ1-6, with D perhaps matching TRBD1 (5 bases). This CDR3 region has 18 residues. The germline gives CDR1 SGHTS, CDR2 YDEGEE. Trimming left V 4 bases short and J 6 bases short, with 23 bases between. CDR3 sequence (DNA): TGTGCCAGCAGCCCATGGCCGGGCAGGGCCGCTAGTAATTCACCCCTCCACTTT. Its protein is CASSPWPGRAASNSPLHF.

This clonotype was seen a few times. V gene TRBV28 combines with J gene TRBJ1-6; no reliable D call. The V gene's germline CDR1 is MDHEN and CDR2 SYDVKM. Trimming removed 5 bases from V and 0 bases from J, with 11 bases in between. The CDR3 has 16 residues. The CDR3 region is CASSPPSGSYNSPLHF. In DNA form, the CDR3 reads TGTGCCAGCAGTCCCCCGTCGGGCTCCTATAATTCACCCCTCCACTTT.

This clonotype was counted many times. The rearrangement joins TRBV2 to TRBJ1-5; D uncertain. CDR1 SNHLY and CDR2 FYNNEI come from the germline V gene. The CDR3 covers 14 residues. V shed 2 bases and J shed 6 bases, with 11 bases lying between them. CDR3 nucleotides: TGTGCCAGCAGTGAACCGGGGATGAGTCAGCCCCAGCATTTT. Translation: CASSEPGMSQPQHF.

This clonotype has just a few counts. The chain joins TRBV20-1 to TRBJ2-7; D is tentatively TRBD1 or TRBD2 (5 bases each). Germline lookup yields CDR1 DFQATT and CDR2 SNEGSKA (reference sequence). The V and J ends lost 1 base and 6 bases respectively, with 13 bases between them. There are 13 residues in the CDR3. Written as DNA, the CDR3 is TGCAGTGCTAGAGTTGCCCCGAGGGGCGAGCAGTACTTC. This encodes CSARVAPRGEQYF.

This clonotype was detected many times. The chain carries TRBV7-8 and TRBJ2-7, with D unclear. Germline V gene data show CDR1 as SGHVS and CDR2 as FQNEAQ. V was pared by 5 bases and J by 3 bases, with 8 bases between. The CDR3 extends over 12 amino acids. CDR3 coding DNA: TGTGCCAGCAGCATCCCGGGCTACGAGCAGTACTTC. Its translation is CASSIPGYEQYF.

The J gene is TRBJ2-1, the V gene TRBV18; D gene uncertain. Germline CDR1 KGHSH, CDR2 LQKENI. The CDR3 consists of 14 residues. Trimming pared 0 bases from V and 6 bases from J, leaving 9 bases between. The CDR3 bases are TGTGCCAGCTCACCACCAGGCCGACGCAATGAGCAGTTCTTC. Protein: CASSPPGRRNEQFF. Full variable domain (rest looked up from reference TRBV18 and TRBJ2-1): NAGVMQNPRHLVRRRGQEARLRCSPMKGHSHVYWYRQLPEEGLKFMVYLQKENIIDESGMPKERFSAEFPKEGPSILRIQQVVRGDSAAYFCASSPPGRRNEQFFGPGTRLTVL.

Points on this clonotype: A much more abundant neighbour one base away suggests this may be a read error. This sequence joins TRBV3-1 and TRBJ2-3; unclear D gene. The J call could be wrong; TRBJ1-5 is a better fit for the DNA end. Germline V gene lookup returns CDR1 LGHDT and CDR2 YNNKEL (reference sequence). There are 14 residues in the CDR3. The CDR3 reads CASSFGQNTDTQHF. The CDR3 DNA follows: TGTGCCAGCAGCTTCGGGCAGAACACAGATACGCAGCATTTT.

V and J are TRBV4-1 and TRBJ2-7; TRBD2 matches 10 bases. The CDR3 length is 15 residues. V lost 0 bases, J lost 2 bases, and 1 base stayed unmatched. Germline values: CDR1 MGHRA, CDR2 YSYEKL. The CDR3 region has the DNA TGCGCCAGCAGCCAAGAACTAGCGGGACCCTACGAGCAGTACTTC. This sequence encodes CASSQELAGPYEQYF.